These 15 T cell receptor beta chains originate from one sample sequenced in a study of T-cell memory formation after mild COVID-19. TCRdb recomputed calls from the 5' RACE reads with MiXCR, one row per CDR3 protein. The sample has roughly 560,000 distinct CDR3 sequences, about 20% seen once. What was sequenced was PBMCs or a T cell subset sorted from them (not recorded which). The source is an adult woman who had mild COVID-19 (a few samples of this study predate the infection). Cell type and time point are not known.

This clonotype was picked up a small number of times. The CDR3 is CSVVAGLGKYEQYF. The CDR3, as DNA: TGCAGCGTTGTAGCGGGATTAGGGAAATACGAGCAGTACTTC. This chain links TRBV29-1 with TRBJ2-7, with 8 positions matching TRBD2. The CDR3 spans 14 residues. CDR1 SQVTM and CDR2 ANQGSEA come from the germline V gene. V shed 4 bases and J 4 bases; nucleotides not matched to a gene: 9.

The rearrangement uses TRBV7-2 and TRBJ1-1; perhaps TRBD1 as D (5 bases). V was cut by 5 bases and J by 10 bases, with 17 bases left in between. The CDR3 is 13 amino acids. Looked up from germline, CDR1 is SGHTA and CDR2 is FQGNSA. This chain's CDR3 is CASSGALSPVAFF. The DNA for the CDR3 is TGTGCCAGCAGCGGGGCCCTCTCCCCGGTAGCTTTCTTT.

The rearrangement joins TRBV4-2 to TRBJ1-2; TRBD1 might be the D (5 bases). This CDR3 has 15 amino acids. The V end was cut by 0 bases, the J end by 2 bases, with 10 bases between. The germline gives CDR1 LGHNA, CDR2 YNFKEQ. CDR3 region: CASSQDQSGNYGYTF. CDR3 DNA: TGTGCCAGCAGCCAAGATCAGTCAGGGAACTATGGCTACACCTTC.

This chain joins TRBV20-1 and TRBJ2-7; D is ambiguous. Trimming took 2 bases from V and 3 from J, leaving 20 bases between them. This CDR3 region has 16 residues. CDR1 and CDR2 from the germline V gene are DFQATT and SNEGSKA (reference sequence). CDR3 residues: CSARPPTIGRHYEQYF. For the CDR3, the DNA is TGCAGTGCTAGACCCCCCACTATCGGGCGTCACTACGAGCAGTACTTC.

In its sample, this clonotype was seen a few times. The CDR3 is CATSRDVGEGSNYGYTF. The CDR3, as DNA: TGTGCCACCAGCAGAGATGTAGGGGAAGGGTCTAACTATGGCTACACCTTC. The V gene is TRBV15, the J gene TRBJ1-2, with D possibly being TRBD1 (5 bases). Between the trimmed V and J ends, which lost 0 bases and 0 bases, there was a span of 14 bases. Germline CDR1 is LNHNV and CDR2 is YYDKDF (reference sequence). This CDR3 contains 17 residues. Full variable domain (outside the CDR3, taken from reference TRBV15 and TRBJ1-2): DAMVIQNPRYQVTQFGKPVTLSCSQTLNHNVMYWYQQKSSQAPKLLFHYYDKDFNNEADTPDNFQSRRPNTSFCFLDIRSPGLGDTAMYLCATSRDVGEGSNYGYTFGSGTRLTVV.

The CDR3 loop is CATSVSGGLEETQYF. The CDR3 nucleotides are TGTGCCACCAGCGTAAGCGGGGGGCTGGAGGAGACCCAGTACTTC. The genes are TRBV15 and TRBJ2-5; 9 bases are a match to TRBD2. Trimming cost V 5 bases and J 5 bases; bases outside gene matches: 9. Germline CDR1 LNHNV, CDR2 YYDKDF (reference sequence). The CDR3 has 15 residues.

CDR3 in amino acids: CASSPRGVNTEAFF. CDR3 in DNA: TGTGCCAGCAGTCCCCGTGGGGTGAACACTGAAGCTTTCTTT. This chain uses TRBV6-5 with TRBJ1-1, with D unresolved. From germline, CDR1 is MNHEY and CDR2 SVGAGI. The CDR3 extends over 14 amino acids. Trimming stripped 5 bases from V and 0 bases from J, with 10 bases between.

Here the CDR3 DNA reads TGCAGTGCTAGAACCAGCGGCCAAGAGACCCAGTACTTC. Protein product: CSARTSGQETQYF. The V and J genes are TRBV20-1 and TRBJ2-5; D perhaps matches TRBD2 (5 bases). The V and J ends lost 2 bases and 1 base respectively, with 8 bases between them. CDR1 DFQATT and CDR2 SNEGSKA come from the germline V gene (reference sequence). The CDR3 totals 13 residues.

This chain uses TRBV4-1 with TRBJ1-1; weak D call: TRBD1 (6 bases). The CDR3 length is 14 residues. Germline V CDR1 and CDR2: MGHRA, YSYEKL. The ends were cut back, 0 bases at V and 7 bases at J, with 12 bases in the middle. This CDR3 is CASSQETGQFEAFF. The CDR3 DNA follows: TGCGCCAGCAGCCAAGAGACCGGACAGTTTGAAGCTTTCTTT.

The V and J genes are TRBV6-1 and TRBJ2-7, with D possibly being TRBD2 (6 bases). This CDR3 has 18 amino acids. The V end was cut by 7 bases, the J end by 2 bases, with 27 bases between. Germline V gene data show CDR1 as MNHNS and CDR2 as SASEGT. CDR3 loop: CASNSGLLSPMVTYEQYF. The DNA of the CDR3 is TGTGCCAGCAACTCGGGACTCCTTAGCCCTATGGTAACCTACGAGCAGTACTTC.

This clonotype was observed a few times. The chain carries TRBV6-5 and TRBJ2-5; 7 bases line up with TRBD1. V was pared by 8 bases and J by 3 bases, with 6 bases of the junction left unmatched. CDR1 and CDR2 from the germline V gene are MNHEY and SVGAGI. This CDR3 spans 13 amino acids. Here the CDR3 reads CASRSQGKETQYF. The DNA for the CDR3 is TGTGCCAGCCGTTCACAGGGGAAAGAGACCCAGTACTTC.

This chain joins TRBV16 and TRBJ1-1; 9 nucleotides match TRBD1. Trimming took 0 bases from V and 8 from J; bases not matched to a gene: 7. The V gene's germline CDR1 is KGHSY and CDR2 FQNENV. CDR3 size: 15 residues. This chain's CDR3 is CASSQSKQGAGEAFF. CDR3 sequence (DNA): TGTGCCAGCAGCCAATCGAAACAGGGGGCTGGGGAAGCTTTCTTT.

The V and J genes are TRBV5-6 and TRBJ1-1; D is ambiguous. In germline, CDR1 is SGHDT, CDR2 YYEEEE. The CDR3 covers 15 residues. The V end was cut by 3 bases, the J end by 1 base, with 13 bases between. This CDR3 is CASSSGRLTNTEAFF. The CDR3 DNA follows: TGTGCCAGCAGCTCTGGACGGCTGACGAACACTGAAGCTTTCTTT.

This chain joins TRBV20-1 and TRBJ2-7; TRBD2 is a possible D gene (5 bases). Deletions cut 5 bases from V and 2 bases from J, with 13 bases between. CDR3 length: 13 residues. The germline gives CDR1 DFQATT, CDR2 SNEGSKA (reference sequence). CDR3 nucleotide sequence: TGCAGTGCTTCCGGGGAAGGAACCTACGAGCAGTACTTC. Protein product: CSASGEGTYEQYF.

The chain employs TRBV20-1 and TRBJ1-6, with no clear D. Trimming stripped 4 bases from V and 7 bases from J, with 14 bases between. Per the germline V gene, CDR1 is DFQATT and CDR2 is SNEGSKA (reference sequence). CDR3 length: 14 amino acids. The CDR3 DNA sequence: TGCAGTGCTACCAGTTATCTGGGGAATTCACCCCTCCACTTT. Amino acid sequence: CSATSYLGNSPLHF.